This T cell receptor beta chain is from a study of blood T cell repertoires in COVID-19. For the study at large: Some COVID-19 samples were acute and others convalescent; all came from the United States, Italy and Spain. T cells, B-cell-depleted T cells, or PBMCs provided the cDNA or gDNA that served as material.

There are 14 residues in the CDR3. Germline CDR1 SGHNT, CDR2 YENEEA. Trimming cost V 5 bases and J 7 bases; bases outside gene matches: 7. Methods used by the authors: Reference gene primer amplification yielded estimated nucleated cell counts. Profiling relied on immunoSEQ multiplex PCR, and the TCRdb table lists in-frame clones only, not all of them. For V, J and clone size, that table is used; D and trimming come from the DNA. This table has 70,000 or so clones, around nine tenths appearing once. The TCR sequence derives from a man aged 60 to 75 with acute or convalescent COVID-19. The sample was peripheral blood. The genes are TRBV11-3 and TRBJ2-5; 10 nucleotides agree with TRBD1. The CDR3 sequence is CASSTGTGEWTQYF. DNA of the CDR3: TGTGCCAGCAGCACTGGGACAGGGGAATGGACCCAGTACTTC. The whole variable domain, filled in from reference TRBV11-3 and TRBJ2-5, reads EAGVVQSPRYKIIEKKQPVAFWCNPISGHNTLYWYLQNLGQGPELLIRYENEEAVDDSQLPKDRFSAERLKGVDSTLKIQPAELGDSAVYLCASSTGTGEWTQYFGPGTRLLVL.